Following are 2 T cell receptor beta chains from one sample sequenced in a study of neurological immune-mediated disorders. Time point here: longitudinal time-point 2. TCRdb passed the 5' RACE reads through MiXCR, listing each CDR3 protein once. The sample records 100,000 or so distinct CDR3 sequences, around 13% being singletons. Sample: PBMCs. The receptor set was obtained from a female donor with HTLV-1-associated myelopathy (HAM/TSP).

The chain couples TRBV15 to TRBJ2-1; perhaps TRBD2 as D (6 bases). Germline V CDR1 and CDR2: LNHNV, YYDKDF (reference sequence). Between the trimmed V and J ends, which lost 7 bases and 7 bases, there was a span of 17 bases. This CDR3 contains 14 residues. The CDR3 DNA sequence: TGTGCCACCAACTCGTACGGGACTGGGAATGAGCAGTTCTTC. Protein: CATNSYGTGNEQFF.

This clonotype was seen many times. The rearrangement joins TRBV27 to TRBJ2-7, with 8 bases aligning to TRBD2. Germline loops: CDR1 MNHEY, CDR2 SMNVEV (reference sequence). There are 15 residues in the CDR3. J was trimmed by 0 bases and V by 8 bases; bases with no gene match: 9. The CDR3 protein is CASGPWGTSSYEQYF. In DNA, the CDR3 is TGTGCCAGCGGCCCCTGGGGGACTAGCTCCTACGAGCAGTACTTC.